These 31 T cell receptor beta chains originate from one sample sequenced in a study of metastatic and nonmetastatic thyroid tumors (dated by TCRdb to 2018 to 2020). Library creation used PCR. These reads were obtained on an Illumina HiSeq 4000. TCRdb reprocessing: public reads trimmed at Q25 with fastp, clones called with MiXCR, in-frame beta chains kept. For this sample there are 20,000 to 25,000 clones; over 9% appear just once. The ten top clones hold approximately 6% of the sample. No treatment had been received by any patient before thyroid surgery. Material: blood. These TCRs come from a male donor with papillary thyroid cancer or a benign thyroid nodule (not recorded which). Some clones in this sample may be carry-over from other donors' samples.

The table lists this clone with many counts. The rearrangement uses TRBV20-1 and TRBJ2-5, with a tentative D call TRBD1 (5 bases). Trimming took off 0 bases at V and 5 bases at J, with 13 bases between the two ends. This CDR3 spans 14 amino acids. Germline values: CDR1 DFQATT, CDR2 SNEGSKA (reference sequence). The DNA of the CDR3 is TGCAGTGCTAGAGAGGGGCCTAGGATGGAGACCCAGTACTTC. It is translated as CSAREGPRMETQYF.

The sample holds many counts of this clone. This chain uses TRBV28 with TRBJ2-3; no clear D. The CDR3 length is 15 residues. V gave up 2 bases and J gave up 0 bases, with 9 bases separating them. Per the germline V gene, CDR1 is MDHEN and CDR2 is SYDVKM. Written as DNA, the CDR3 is TGTGCCAGCAGTTTAGGCGGCGTTAGCACAGATACGCAGTATTTT. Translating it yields CASSLGGVSTDTQYF.

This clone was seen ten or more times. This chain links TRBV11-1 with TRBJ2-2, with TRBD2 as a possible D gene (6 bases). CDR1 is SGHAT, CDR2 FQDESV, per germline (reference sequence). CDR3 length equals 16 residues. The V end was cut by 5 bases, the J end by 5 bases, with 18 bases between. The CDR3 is CASSQLGGSWTGELFF. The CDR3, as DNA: TGTGCCAGCAGCCAACTTGGGGGGAGTTGGACCGGGGAGCTGTTTTTT.

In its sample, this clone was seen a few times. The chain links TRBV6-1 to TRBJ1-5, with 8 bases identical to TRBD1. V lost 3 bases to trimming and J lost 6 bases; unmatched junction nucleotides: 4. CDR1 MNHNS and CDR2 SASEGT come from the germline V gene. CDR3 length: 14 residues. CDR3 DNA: TGTGCCAGCAGTGATTGGACAGGGACTCAGCCCCAGCATTTT. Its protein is CASSDWTGTQPQHF.

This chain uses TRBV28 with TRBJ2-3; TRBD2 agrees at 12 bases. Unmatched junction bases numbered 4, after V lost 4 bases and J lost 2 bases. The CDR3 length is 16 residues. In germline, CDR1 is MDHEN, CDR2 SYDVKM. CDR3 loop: CASSSRLAGDTDTQYF. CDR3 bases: TGTGCCAGCAGTTCCCGACTAGCGGGAGACACAGATACGCAGTATTTT. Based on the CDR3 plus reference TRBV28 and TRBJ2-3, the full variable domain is DVKVTQSSRYLVKRTGEKVFLECVQDMDHENMFWYRQDPGLGLRLIYFSYDVKMKEKGDIPEGYSVSREKKERFSLILESASTNQTSMYLCASSSRLAGDTDTQYFGPGTRLTVL.

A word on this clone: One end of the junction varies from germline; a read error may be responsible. CDR3 nucleotide sequence: TGCGGTGCTAGTGTTCTGGACAGGGGATCTAAAAAACTGTTTTTT. It specifies CGASVLDRGSKKLFF. The chain employs TRBV20-1 and TRBJ1-4; 9 nucleotides line up with TRBD1. Germline V gene sequence: CDR1 DFQATT, CDR2 SNEGSKA (reference sequence). The CDR3 spans 15 residues.

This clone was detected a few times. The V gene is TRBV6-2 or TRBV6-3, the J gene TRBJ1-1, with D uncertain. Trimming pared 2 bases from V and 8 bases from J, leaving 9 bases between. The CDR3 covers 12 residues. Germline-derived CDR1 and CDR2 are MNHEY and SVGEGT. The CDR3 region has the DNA TGTGCCAGCAGTTACCTAGTCGGGGAAGCTTTCTTT. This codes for CASSYLVGEAFF.

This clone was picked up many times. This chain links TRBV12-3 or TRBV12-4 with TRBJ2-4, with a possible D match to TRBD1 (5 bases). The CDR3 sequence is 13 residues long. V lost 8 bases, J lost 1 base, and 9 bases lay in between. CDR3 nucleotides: TGTGCCAGCTCAGGGCCGGCCAAAAACATTCAGTACTTC. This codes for CASSGPAKNIQYF.

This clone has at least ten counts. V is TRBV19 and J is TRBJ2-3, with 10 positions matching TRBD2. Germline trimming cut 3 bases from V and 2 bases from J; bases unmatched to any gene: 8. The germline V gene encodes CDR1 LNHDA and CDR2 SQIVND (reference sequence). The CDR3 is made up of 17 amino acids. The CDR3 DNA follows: TGTGCCAGTAGTATTTTTTCTAGCGGGAGAACCACAGATACGCAGTATTTT. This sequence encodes CASSIFSSGRTTDTQYF.

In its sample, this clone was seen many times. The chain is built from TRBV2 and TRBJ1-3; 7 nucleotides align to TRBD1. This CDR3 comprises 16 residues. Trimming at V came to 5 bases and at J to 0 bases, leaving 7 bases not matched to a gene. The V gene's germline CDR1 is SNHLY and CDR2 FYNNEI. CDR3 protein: CASSKEGTVSGNTIYF. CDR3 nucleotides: TGTGCCAGCAGTAAAGAGGGGACAGTCTCTGGAAACACCATATATTTT.

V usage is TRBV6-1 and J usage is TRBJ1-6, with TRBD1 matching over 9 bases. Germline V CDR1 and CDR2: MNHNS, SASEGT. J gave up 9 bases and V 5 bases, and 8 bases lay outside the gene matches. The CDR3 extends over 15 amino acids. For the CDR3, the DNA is TGTGCCAGCAGTAAACAGGGGGCCCAAAGTTCACCCCTCCACTTT. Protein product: CASSKQGAQSSPLHF.

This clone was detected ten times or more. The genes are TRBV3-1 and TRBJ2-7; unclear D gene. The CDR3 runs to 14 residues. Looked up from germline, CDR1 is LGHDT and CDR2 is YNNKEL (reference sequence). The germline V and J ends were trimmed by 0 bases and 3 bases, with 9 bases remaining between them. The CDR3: CASSQEGPDYEQYF. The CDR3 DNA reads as TGTGCCAGCAGCCAAGAAGGGCCAGACTACGAGCAGTACTTC.

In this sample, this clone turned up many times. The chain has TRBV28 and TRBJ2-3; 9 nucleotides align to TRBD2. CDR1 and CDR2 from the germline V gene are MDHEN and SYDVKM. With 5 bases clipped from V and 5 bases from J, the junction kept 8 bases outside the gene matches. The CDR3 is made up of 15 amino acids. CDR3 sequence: CASSPAGGRGDTQYF. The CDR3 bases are TGTGCCAGCAGTCCAGCGGGAGGCAGGGGAGATACGCAGTATTTT.

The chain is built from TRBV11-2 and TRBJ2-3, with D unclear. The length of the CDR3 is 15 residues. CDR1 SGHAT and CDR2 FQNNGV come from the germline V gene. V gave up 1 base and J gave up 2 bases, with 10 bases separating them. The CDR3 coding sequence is TGTGCCAGCAGCTTAGTTGGGGAATTCACAGATACGCAGTATTTT. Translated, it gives CASSLVGEFTDTQYF.

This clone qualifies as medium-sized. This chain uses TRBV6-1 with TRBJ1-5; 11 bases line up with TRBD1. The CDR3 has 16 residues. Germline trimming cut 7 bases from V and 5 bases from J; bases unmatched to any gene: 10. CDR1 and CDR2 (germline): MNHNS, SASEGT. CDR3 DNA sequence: TGTGCCAGCACCCCCAGTCCGGGACAGGGGGATCAGCCCCAGCATTTT. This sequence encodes CASTPSPGQGDQPQHF.

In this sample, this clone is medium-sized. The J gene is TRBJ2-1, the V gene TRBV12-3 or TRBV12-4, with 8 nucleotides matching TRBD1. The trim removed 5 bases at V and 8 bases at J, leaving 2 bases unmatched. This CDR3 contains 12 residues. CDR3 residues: CASSPTGDEQFF. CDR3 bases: TGTGCCAGCAGTCCGACAGGGGATGAGCAGTTCTTC.

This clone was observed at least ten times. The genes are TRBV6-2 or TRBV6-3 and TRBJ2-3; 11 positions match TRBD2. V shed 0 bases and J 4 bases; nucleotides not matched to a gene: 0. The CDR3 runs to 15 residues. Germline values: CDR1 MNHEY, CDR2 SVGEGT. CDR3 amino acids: CASSYSLAGADTQYF. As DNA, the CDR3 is TGTGCCAGCAGTTACTCACTAGCGGGAGCAGATACGCAGTATTTT.

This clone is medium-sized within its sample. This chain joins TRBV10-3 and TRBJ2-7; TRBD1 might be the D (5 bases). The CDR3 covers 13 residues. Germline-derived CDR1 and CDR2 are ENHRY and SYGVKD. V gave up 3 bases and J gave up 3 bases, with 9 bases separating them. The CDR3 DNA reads TGTGCCATCAGTGACCGACAGAACTACGAGCAGTACTTC. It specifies CAISDRQNYEQYF.

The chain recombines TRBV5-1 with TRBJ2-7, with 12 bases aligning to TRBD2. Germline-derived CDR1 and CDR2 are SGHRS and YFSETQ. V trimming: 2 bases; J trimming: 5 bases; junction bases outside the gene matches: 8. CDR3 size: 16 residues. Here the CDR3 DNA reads TGCGCCAGCAGCTTTCTAGCGGGAGGGCCAACTAACGAGCAGTACTTC. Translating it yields CASSFLAGGPTNEQYF.

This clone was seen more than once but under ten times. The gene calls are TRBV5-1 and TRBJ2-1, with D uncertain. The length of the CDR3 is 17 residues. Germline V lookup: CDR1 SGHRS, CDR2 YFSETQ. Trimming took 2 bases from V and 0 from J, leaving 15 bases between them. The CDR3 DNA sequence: TGCGCCAGCAGCTTTGTTGGAACTCCGAGCTCCTACAATGAGCAGTTCTTC. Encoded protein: CASSFVGTPSSYNEQFF.

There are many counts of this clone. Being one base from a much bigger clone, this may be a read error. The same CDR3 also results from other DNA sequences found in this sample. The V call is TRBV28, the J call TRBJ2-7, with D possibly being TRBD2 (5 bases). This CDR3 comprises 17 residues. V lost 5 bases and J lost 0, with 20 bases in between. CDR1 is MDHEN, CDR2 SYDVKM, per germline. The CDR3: CASSPNPSRGFSYEQYF. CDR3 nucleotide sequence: TGTGCCAGCAGTCCAAACCCCTCCCGCGGGTTCTCCTACGAGCAGTACTTC.

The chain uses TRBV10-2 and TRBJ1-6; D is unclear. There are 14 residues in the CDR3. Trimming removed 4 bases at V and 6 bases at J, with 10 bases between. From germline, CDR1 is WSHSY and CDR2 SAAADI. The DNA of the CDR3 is TGCGCCAGCAGTGGGAACAGTTTTAATTCACCCCTCCACTTT. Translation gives CASSGNSFNSPLHF.

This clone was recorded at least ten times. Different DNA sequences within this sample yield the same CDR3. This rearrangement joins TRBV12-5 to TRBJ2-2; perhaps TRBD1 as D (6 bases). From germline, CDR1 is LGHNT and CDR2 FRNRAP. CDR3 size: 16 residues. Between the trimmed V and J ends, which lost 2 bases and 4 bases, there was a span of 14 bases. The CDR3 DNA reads TGTGCTAGTGGTTTGCCGCCTACAGGGTTCACCGGGGAGCTGTTTTTT. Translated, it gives CASGLPPTGFTGELFF.

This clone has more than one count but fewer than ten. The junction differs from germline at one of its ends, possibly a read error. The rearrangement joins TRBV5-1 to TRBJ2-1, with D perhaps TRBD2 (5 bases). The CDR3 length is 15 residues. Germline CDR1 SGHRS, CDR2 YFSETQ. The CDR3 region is CASSISGRTYNDQFF. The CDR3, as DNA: TGCGCCAGCAGCATTAGTGGGAGAACCTACAATGATCAGTTCTTC.

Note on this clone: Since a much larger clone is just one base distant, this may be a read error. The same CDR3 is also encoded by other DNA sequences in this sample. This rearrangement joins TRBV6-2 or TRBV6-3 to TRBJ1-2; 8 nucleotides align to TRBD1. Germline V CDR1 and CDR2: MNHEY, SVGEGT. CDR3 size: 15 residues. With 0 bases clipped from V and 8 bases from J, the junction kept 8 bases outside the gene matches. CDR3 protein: CASSYSDRGVYGYTF. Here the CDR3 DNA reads TGTGCCAGCAGTTACTCAGACAGGGGCGTCTACGGCTACACCTTC.

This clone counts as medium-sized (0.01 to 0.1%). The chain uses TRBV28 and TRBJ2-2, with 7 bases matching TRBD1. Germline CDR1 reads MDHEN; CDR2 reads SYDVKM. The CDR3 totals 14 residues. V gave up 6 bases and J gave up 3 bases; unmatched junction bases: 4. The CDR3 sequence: CASRAGTDTGELFF. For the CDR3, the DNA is TGTGCCAGCAGGGCCGGGACAGACACCGGGGAGCTGTTTTTT.

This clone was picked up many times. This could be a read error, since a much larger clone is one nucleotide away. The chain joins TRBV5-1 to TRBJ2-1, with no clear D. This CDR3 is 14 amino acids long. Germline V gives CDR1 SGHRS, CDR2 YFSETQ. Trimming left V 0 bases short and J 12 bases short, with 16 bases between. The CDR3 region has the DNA TGCGCCAGCAGCTTGGAGTATGGGTTTTATGGGCAGTTCTTC. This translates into CASSLEYGFYGQFF.

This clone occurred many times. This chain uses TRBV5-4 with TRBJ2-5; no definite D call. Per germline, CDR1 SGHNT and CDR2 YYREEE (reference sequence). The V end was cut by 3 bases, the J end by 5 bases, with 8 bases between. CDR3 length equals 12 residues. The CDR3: CASSSDGETQYF. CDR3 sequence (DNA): TGTGCCAGCAGCTCAGATGGCGAGACCCAGTACTTC.

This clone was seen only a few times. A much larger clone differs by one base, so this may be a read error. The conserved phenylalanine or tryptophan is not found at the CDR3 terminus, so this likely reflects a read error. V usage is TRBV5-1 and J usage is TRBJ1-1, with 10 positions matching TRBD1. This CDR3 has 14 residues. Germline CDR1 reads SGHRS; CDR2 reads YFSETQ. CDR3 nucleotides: TGCGCCGGCAGCTTTCGGGACAGGGGCACTGAAGCTTTCCTT. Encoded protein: CAGSFRDRGTEAFL.

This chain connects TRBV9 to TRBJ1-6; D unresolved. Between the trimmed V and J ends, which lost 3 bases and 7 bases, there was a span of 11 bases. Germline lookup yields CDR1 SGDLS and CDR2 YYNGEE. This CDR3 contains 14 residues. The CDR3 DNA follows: TGTGCCAGCAGCGCCAGATATGGGAATTCACCCCTCCACTTT. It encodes CASSARYGNSPLHF. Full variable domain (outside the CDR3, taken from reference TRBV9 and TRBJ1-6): DSGVTQTPKHLITATGQRVTLRCSPRSGDLSVYWYQQSLDQGLQFLIQYYNGEERAKGNILERFSAQQFPDLHSELNLSSLELGDSALYFCASSARYGNSPLHFGNGTRLTVT.

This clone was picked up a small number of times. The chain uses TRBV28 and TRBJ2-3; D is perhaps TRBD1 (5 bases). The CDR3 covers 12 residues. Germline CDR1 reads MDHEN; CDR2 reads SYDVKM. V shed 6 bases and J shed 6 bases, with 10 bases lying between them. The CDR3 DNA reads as TGTGCCAGCAGCCAGGGATGGGATACGCAGTATTTT. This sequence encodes CASSQGWDTQYF. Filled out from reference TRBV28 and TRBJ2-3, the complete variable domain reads DVKVTQSSRYLVKRTGEKVFLECVQDMDHENMFWYRQDPGLGLRLIYFSYDVKMKEKGDIPEGYSVSREKKERFSLILESASTNQTSMYLCASSQGWDTQYFGPGTRLTVL.